This TCR beta chain was found in a study of monozygotic twins with inflammatory bowel disease. Reanalyzing the 5' RACE reads, TCRdb keeps one entry per CDR3 protein, without DNA. The repertoire table contains fewer than 550,000 distinct CDR3 sequences. The CDR3 runs 17 residues. Looked up from germline, CDR1 is MGHRA and CDR2 is YSYEKL. The chain carries TRBV4-1 and TRBJ2-7; TCRdb selects TRBD1, and the lack of DNA leaves this call unchecked. Material: blood. This clonotype was obtained from a human donor with ulcerative colitis or Crohn's disease, or a healthy co-twin of an affected twin (not recorded which). The CDR3 is CASSQAPGLGNAYEQYF.